Presented here are 15 T cell receptor beta chains from one specimen sequenced in a study of shared clonotypes between healthy human individuals. Assay used: immunoSEQ multiplex PCR; TCRdb lists only in-frame clones, some missing. The data contain under 2.5 million clones, under 95% of them singletons. The specimen was naive CD4+ T cells from PBMCs. Described subset: CD45RA+ positively selected. The receptors originated from a man between 18 and 35 years old in good health. Some clones in this sample may be carry-over from other donors' samples.

The CDR3 here is CASMRGGQHSGNTIYF. The DNA of the CDR3 is TGTGCCAGCATGAGGGGTGGGCAGCACTCTGGAAACACCATATATTTT. V is TRBV28 and J is TRBJ1-3; D perhaps matches TRBD1 (5 bases). Germline V gives CDR1 MDHEN, CDR2 SYDVKM. Trimming stripped 7 bases from V and 0 bases from J, with 16 bases between. The CDR3 spans 16 residues.

This rearrangement joins TRBV12-5 to TRBJ1-2; 7 bases line up with TRBD1. This CDR3 has 14 residues. The germline V gene encodes CDR1 LGHNT and CDR2 FRNRAP. J gave up 7 bases and V 6 bases, and 11 bases lay outside the gene matches. The CDR3 nucleotides read TGTGCTAGTGGGCGGGACAGCCAGACGAGTGGCTACACCTTC. Protein sequence: CASGRDSQTSGYTF.

The CDR3 protein is CAISDRGIETQYF. CDR3 sequence (DNA): TGTGCCATCAGTGATCGGGGGATAGAGACCCAGTACTTC. This chain links TRBV10-3 with TRBJ2-5; possible D gene TRBD2, 6 bases. The CDR3 consists of 13 residues. The V gene lost 3 bases and the J gene lost 4 bases, with 9 bases spanning the gap. Germline V gene data show CDR1 as ENHRY and CDR2 as SYGVKD.

The chain employs TRBV5-4 and TRBJ2-1; 15 bases agree with TRBD2. The CDR3 is 17 residues long. J lost 4 bases, V lost 4 bases, and 6 bases had no gene match. Germline assignment: CDR1 SGHNT and CDR2 YYREEE (reference sequence). CDR3 nucleotide sequence: TGTGCCAGCAGCCTCGGACTAGCGGGAGGGATGTACAATGAGCAGTTCTTC. Translating it yields CASSLGLAGGMYNEQFF. Full variable domain (missing parts from reference TRBV5-4 and TRBJ2-1): ETGVTQSPTHLIKTRGQQVTLRCSSQSGHNTVSWYQQALGQGPQFIFQYYREEENGRGNFPPRFSGLQFPNYSSELNVNALELDDSALYLCASSLGLAGGMYNEQFFGPGTRLTVL.

This chain joins TRBV30 and TRBJ2-7; TRBD2 matches 8 bases. Trimming took 0 bases from V and 6 from J; bases not matched to a gene: 10. Germline lookup yields CDR1 GTSNPN and CDR2 SVGIG (reference sequence). The CDR3 is 15 amino acids. As DNA, the CDR3 is TGTGCCTGGAGTGTACACCTAGCGGGTATTGGCGAGCAGTACTTC. It codes for CAWSVHLAGIGEQYF.

The chain is built from TRBV7-3 and TRBJ2-7; the match to TRBD2 covers 10 bases. The germline V gene has CDR1 SGHTA and CDR2 FQGTGA. The CDR3 totals 14 residues. Trimming removed 5 bases from V and 4 bases from J; junction bases left unmatched: 5. The CDR3 region has the DNA TGTGCCAGCAGCCCAGCGGGAGGGGTTTACGAGCAGTACTTC. Its translation is CASSPAGGVYEQYF.

The genes are TRBV10-3 and TRBJ2-7; TRBD2 matches 11 bases. The V gene end was trimmed by 3 bases and the J gene end by 2 bases; junction bases not matched to a gene: 3. CDR3 length equals 15 residues. CDR1 ENHRY and CDR2 SYGVKD come from the germline V gene. The CDR3 protein is CAISDTSGGAYEQYF. Here the CDR3 DNA reads TGTGCCATCAGTGACACTAGCGGGGGTGCCTACGAGCAGTACTTC.

This chain connects TRBV5-4 to TRBJ1-1; 10 bases agree with TRBD1. Trimming at V came to 4 bases and at J to 1 base, leaving 7 bases not matched to a gene. Germline loops: CDR1 SGHNT, CDR2 YYREEE (reference sequence). This CDR3 contains 16 residues. The CDR3: CASSPWTGGWNTEAFF. The DNA for the CDR3 is TGTGCCAGCAGCCCCTGGACAGGGGGGTGGAACACTGAAGCTTTCTTT.

This chain connects TRBV28 to TRBJ2-7; D is unresolved. Germline V gene lookup returns CDR1 MDHEN and CDR2 SYDVKM. Trimming left V 3 bases short and J 1 base short, with 16 bases between. The CDR3 has 16 residues. The CDR3 loop is CASSFAAGRLSYEQYF. The CDR3 DNA reads as TGTGCCAGCAGTTTCGCCGCCGGACGTTTGTCCTACGAGCAGTACTTC.

V and J are TRBV28 and TRBJ2-1; a possible D gene is TRBD2 (5 bases). Trimming pared 4 bases from V and 5 bases from J, leaving 15 bases between. CDR1 is MDHEN, CDR2 SYDVKM, per germline. The CDR3 length is 15 residues. The CDR3 DNA reads as TGTGCCAGCAGTTACTGGGGTACGGAGGACAATGAGCAGTTCTTC. Translation: CASSYWGTEDNEQFF.

The V gene is TRBV7-8, the J gene TRBJ1-5, with D maybe TRBD1 (5 bases). CDR1 and CDR2 (germline): SGHVS, FQNEAQ. CDR3 length: 16 amino acids. Trimming pared 1 base from V and 1 base from J, leaving 11 bases between. CDR3 amino acids: CASSLEGSFSNQPQHF. CDR3 in DNA: TGTGCCAGCAGCTTAGAGGGGAGTTTCAGCAATCAGCCCCAGCATTTT. Drawing the rest from reference TRBV7-8 and TRBJ1-5, the complete variable domain is GAGVSQSPRYKVAKRGQDVALRCDPISGHVSLFWYQQALGQGPEFLTYFQNEAQLDKSGLPSDRFFAERPEGSVSTLKIQRTQQEDSAVYLCASSLEGSFSNQPQHFGDGTRLSIL.

The V and J genes are TRBV4-3 and TRBJ2-7, with 9 nucleotides matching TRBD2. The CDR3 consists of 16 residues. The V segment lost 3 bases and the J segment 2 bases; nucleotides outside the gene matches: 8. CDR1 LGHNA and CDR2 YSLEER come from the germline V gene. The CDR3 loop is CASSHVSSGDTYEQYF. CDR3 DNA: TGCGCCAGCAGCCATGTCTCTAGCGGGGACACCTACGAGCAGTACTTC.

The CDR3 loop reads CASSSIGTGVYQTQYF. DNA for the CDR3: TGTGCCAGCAGCTCGATCGGGACAGGAGTCTACCAGACCCAGTACTTC. The chain links TRBV5-6 to TRBJ2-5; 8 bases line up with TRBD1. Trimming removed 3 bases from V and 6 bases from J; junction bases left unmatched: 13. Germline CDR1 SGHDT, CDR2 YYEEEE. This CDR3 comprises 16 residues.

This clone was observed a few times. The chain uses TRBV7-8 and TRBJ1-1; tentative D call: TRBD1 (6 bases). Per germline, CDR1 SGHVS and CDR2 FQNEAQ. The CDR3 runs to 13 residues. V lost 5 bases and J lost 6, with 13 bases in between. CDR3 in DNA: TGTGCCAGCAGCATGGGTGGGGGCGCTGAAGCTTTCTTT. It encodes CASSMGGGAEAFF. Drawing the rest from reference TRBV7-8 and TRBJ1-1, the complete variable domain is GAGVSQSPRYKVAKRGQDVALRCDPISGHVSLFWYQQALGQGPEFLTYFQNEAQLDKSGLPSDRFFAERPEGSVSTLKIQRTQQEDSAVYLCASSMGGGAEAFFGQGTRLTVV.

The chain employs TRBV30 and TRBJ2-1; D is tentatively TRBD1 or TRBD2 (5 bases each). The V and J ends lost 5 bases and 5 bases respectively, with 16 bases between them. CDR3 length equals 14 residues. Per germline, CDR1 GTSNPN and CDR2 SVGIG (reference sequence). DNA for the CDR3: TGTGCCTGGGCCCGGGGTGCCAGGGACAATGAGCAGTTCTTC. It specifies CAWARGARDNEQFF.